This passage covers 8 T cell receptor beta chains from one sample sequenced in a study of cytomegalovirus exposure and HLA in healthy donors. PCR was performed using 60 Vbeta and 13 Jbeta primers. Repertoires were generated with immunoSEQ multiplex PCR, while TCRdb's copy carries only in-frame clones and drops some. Of about 120,000 clones in the sample, roughly 79% were seen once. Sequencing was carried out using PBMCs. Source of these receptors: a woman in her forties in good health and CMV-seronegative.

The chain combines TRBV7-3 with TRBJ2-3, with 14 nucleotides matching TRBD2. The germline V gene encodes CDR1 SGHTA and CDR2 FQGTGA. CDR3 length equals 20 residues. Losses at the gene ends were 4 bases for V and 5 bases for J; bases not matched to a gene: 17. The CDR3 spells CASSSKATGGLAGDVDTQYF. CDR3 nucleotide sequence: TGTGCCAGCAGCTCAAAAGCGACTGGGGGACTAGCGGGAGATGTAGATACGCAGTATTTT.

This clone appeared a single time. This chain links TRBV4-1 with TRBJ1-2; 10 positions match TRBD1. The CDR3 has 14 residues. Germline V lookup: CDR1 MGHRA, CDR2 YSYEKL. The trim removed 4 bases at V and 8 bases at J, leaving 7 bases unmatched. DNA of the CDR3: TGCGCCAGCAGCCGGGACAGGGGAAGTAAGGGCTACACCTTC. Its translation: CASSRDRGSKGYTF.

This clone appeared a single time. The genes are TRBV2 and TRBJ1-5; 7 bases are a match to TRBD1. The ends lost 5 bases at V and 4 bases at J; junction bases unmatched: 5. CDR1 SNHLY and CDR2 FYNNEI come from the germline V gene. This CDR3 region has 14 residues. The CDR3 is CASSLDRDNQPQHF. CDR3 DNA: TGTGCCAGCAGTCTTGACAGGGATAATCAGCCCCAGCATTTT.

The chain links TRBV10-1 to TRBJ2-2; tentatively, D is TRBD1 (5 bases). Germline CDR1 and CDR2: WNHNN and SYGVQD (reference sequence). This CDR3 region has 14 residues. Trimming pared 4 bases from V and 0 bases from J, leaving 6 bases between. The CDR3 loop is CASSVGANTGELFF. In nucleotides, the CDR3 is TGCGCCAGCAGTGTAGGGGCGAACACCGGGGAGCTGTTTTTT.

This clone was picked up one time. V and J are TRBV4-1 and TRBJ2-1; 7 nucleotides agree with TRBD1. The CDR3 runs 16 residues. Germline assignment: CDR1 MGHRA and CDR2 YSYEKL. Losses at the gene ends were 1 base for V and 4 bases for J; bases not matched to a gene: 7. CDR3 in amino acids: CASSQGPGQRYNEQFF. Written as DNA, the CDR3 is TGCGCCAGCAGCCAAGGGCCGGGACAGAGATACAATGAGCAGTTCTTC.

The V and J genes are TRBV30 and TRBJ2-5, with 12 bases that match TRBD2. The CDR3 loop spans 14 amino acids. Germline CDR1 and CDR2: GTSNPN and SVGIG (reference sequence). With 1 base clipped from V and 5 bases from J, the junction kept 2 bases outside the gene matches. The CDR3 DNA is TGTGCCTGGAGTGGCGGACTAGCGGGGGAGACCCAGTACTTC. Its translation is CAWSGGLAGETQYF.

J is TRBJ1-2 and V is TRBV27, with 10 bases identical to TRBD1. V was pared by 2 bases and J by 1 base, with 4 bases of the junction left unmatched. The CDR3 totals 16 residues. CDR1 is MNHEY and CDR2 is SMNVEV in the germline V gene (reference sequence). This CDR3 is CASSLLGTGDNYGYTF. CDR3 DNA: TGTGCCAGCAGTTTACTCGGGACAGGGGATAACTATGGCTACACCTTC.

The CDR3 coding sequence is TGCGCCAGCAGGTTAACAGGTTTTTCGCCCGAGACGGCTTTCTTT. Encoded protein: CASRLTGFSPETAFF. The V call is TRBV5-1, the J call TRBJ1-1; maybe TRBD1 (5 bases). CDR3 length: 15 amino acids. CDR1 is SGHRS and CDR2 is YFSETQ in the germline V gene. The V end lost 5 bases, the J end lost 11 bases, and 25 bases lay between the germline ends.